This entry lists 27 T cell receptor beta chains sequenced from one sample in a study of OX40 agonist ivuxolimab in advanced cancers. Sequencing used immunoSEQ multiplex PCR; TCRdb keeps in-frame clones, though not all of them. This table holds just over 60,000 clones, under 95% found once. Sequenced material: CD4+ or CD8+ T cells sorted from blood, taken in a trial of the OX40 agonist ivuxolimab. These TCRs come from an adult with an advanced solid tumor such as melanoma, head and neck, liver or kidney cancer.

This chain connects TRBV2 to TRBJ1-2; D call uncertain. The germline V and J ends were trimmed by 7 bases and 4 bases, with 10 bases remaining between them. Germline V CDR1 and CDR2: SNHLY, FYNNEI. This CDR3 comprises 12 residues. CDR3 bases: TGTGCCAGCAAGGCAGAACGCTATGGCTACACCTTC. Translated, it gives CASKAERYGYTF.

The chain couples TRBV7-9 to TRBJ1-1; a weak D match, TRBD1 (5 bases). The CDR3 extends over 16 amino acids. Germline CDR1 and CDR2: SEHNR and FQNEAQ (reference sequence). V shed 3 bases and J shed 5 bases, with 19 bases lying between them. The CDR3: CASSFSSTGVKTEAFF. Written as DNA, the CDR3 is TGTGCCAGCAGCTTCTCTTCTACGGGGGTTAAAACTGAAGCTTTCTTT.

The rearrangement links TRBV21-1 to TRBJ1-4; the D segment call TRBD1 is taken from the table without a DNA check. TRBV21-1 is a known pseudogene. There are 14 residues in the CDR3. The CDR3 DNA is TGTGCCAGCAGCCCACAGGGGGCCGGGGAAAAACTGTTTTTT. Protein sequence: CASSPQGAGEKLFF.

A single count supports this clone. The chain uses TRBV30 and TRBJ2-5; 10 bases match TRBD2. CDR1 is GTSNPN and CDR2 is SVGIG in the germline V gene (reference sequence). There are 15 residues in the CDR3. Trimming took 0 bases from V and 5 from J; bases not matched to a gene: 6. CDR3 sequence (DNA): TGTGCCTGGAGTGTTTTAGCGGGAGGACTGGAGACCCAGTACTTC. Its protein product is CAWSVLAGGLETQYF.

This clone appeared a single time. This chain links TRBV21-1 with TRBJ2-7; the D call of TRBD2 is as the table states it, not checked on the DNA. TRBV21-1 is marked as a pseudogene. This CDR3 region has 12 residues. The CDR3 nucleotides are TGTGCCAGCAGCACGAGGAGGGTCGAGCAGTACTTC. This translates into CASSTRRVEQYF.

V gene TRBV11-2 combines with J gene TRBJ2-5; 8 bases line up with TRBD1. CDR3 length: 14 residues. The germline gives CDR1 SGHAT, CDR2 FQNNGV. The ends lost 6 bases at V and 5 bases at J; junction bases unmatched: 8. The CDR3 is CASSERYRGETQYF. The CDR3, as DNA: TGTGCCAGCAGTGAACGGTACAGGGGGGAGACCCAGTACTTC.

V usage is TRBV6-1 and J usage is TRBJ1-2; 8 positions match TRBD1. V dropped 6 bases and J dropped 2; count of bases not matched to a gene: 5. This CDR3 comprises 14 residues. The germline V gene encodes CDR1 MNHNS and CDR2 SASEGT. The CDR3 DNA sequence: TGTGCCAGCAGGACGGACAGGGCAAACTATGGCTACACCTTC. Protein sequence: CASRTDRANYGYTF.

This chain links TRBV9 with TRBJ2-5; TRBD1 matches 10 bases. The CDR3 is 17 residues long. J gave up 5 bases and V 3 bases, and 13 bases lay outside the gene matches. The germline V gene has CDR1 SGDLS and CDR2 YYNGEE. This CDR3 is CASSGTGTGDLWETQYF. CDR3 sequence (DNA): TGTGCCAGCAGCGGGACCGGGACAGGGGATCTTTGGGAGACCCAGTACTTC.

The chain employs TRBV2 and TRBJ2-3, with no clear D. Trimming took 0 bases from V and 10 from J, leaving 11 bases between them. The CDR3 runs 13 residues. Germline loops: CDR1 SNHLY, CDR2 FYNNEI. The CDR3 protein is CASSEAQGGAQYF. The CDR3, as DNA: TGTGCCAGCAGTGAAGCGCAAGGTGGGGCGCAGTATTTT.

The chain employs TRBV6-5 and TRBJ2-7; D remains ambiguous. The CDR3 covers 15 residues. Germline-derived CDR1 and CDR2 are MNHEY and SVGAGI. V was clipped by 6 bases and J by 1 base, with 16 bases between them. The CDR3 DNA is TGTGCCAGCAGGGAACGCGGCGGAGCATCCTACGAGCAGTACTTC. It is translated as CASRERGGASYEQYF.

The chain joins TRBV19 to TRBJ1-4; TRBD1 might be the D (6 bases). Looked up from germline, CDR1 is LNHDA and CDR2 is SQIVND (reference sequence). The ends were cut back, 8 bases at V and 5 bases at J, with 15 bases in the middle. The CDR3 consists of 14 residues. In DNA form, the CDR3 reads TGTGCCAGTCGGGTTCACAGGGAGAATGAAAAACTGTTTTTT. Protein: CASRVHRENEKLFF.

This rearrangement joins TRBV18 to TRBJ2-5; D is ambiguous. Looked up from germline, CDR1 is KGHSH and CDR2 is LQKENI. Trimming took 0 bases from V and 1 from J, leaving 6 bases between them. This CDR3 region has 14 residues. The CDR3 loop reads CASSPPNVQETQYF. DNA for the CDR3: TGTGCCAGCTCACCACCGAACGTCCAAGAGACCCAGTACTTC.

This chain uses TRBV7-8 with TRBJ2-7; TRBD1 is a possible D gene (6 bases). The CDR3 runs to 14 residues. Germline CDR1 is SGHVS and CDR2 is FQNEAQ. Trimming cost V 0 bases and J 4 bases, with 10 bases left between them. The CDR3 sequence: CASSLAPGAYEQYF. The DNA for the CDR3 is TGTGCCAGCAGCTTAGCGCCAGGGGCATACGAGCAGTACTTC.

The chain combines TRBV9 with TRBJ1-1; 9 bases are shared with TRBD1. Germline V gene sequence: CDR1 SGDLS, CDR2 YYNGEE. The CDR3 has 13 residues. Trimming removed 2 bases from V and 5 bases from J; junction bases left unmatched: 1. The CDR3 here is CASSVGQGTEAFF. In DNA, the CDR3 is TGTGCCAGCAGCGTCGGACAGGGGACTGAAGCTTTCTTT. Combining the CDR3 with reference TRBV9 and TRBJ1-1 gives the whole variable domain DSGVTQTPKHLITATGQRVTLRCSPRSGDLSVYWYQQSLDQGLQFLIQYYNGEERAKGNILERFSAQQFPDLHSELNLSSLELGDSALYFCASSVGQGTEAFFGQGTRLTVV.

The rearrangement joins TRBV7-2 to TRBJ2-3, with no clear D. The CDR3 has 12 amino acids. Deletions cut 5 bases from V and 5 bases from J, with 8 bases between. Germline V gene sequence: CDR1 SGHTA, CDR2 FQGNSA. The CDR3 region has the DNA TGTGCCAGCAGCCCGCCGGTAGATACGCAGTATTTT. This sequence encodes CASSPPVDTQYF.

The gene calls are TRBV2 and TRBJ1-1; unclear D gene. The CDR3 totals 12 residues. CDR1 and CDR2 (germline): SNHLY, FYNNEI. V lost 7 bases and J 0 bases, leaving 6 bases between the germline ends. DNA for the CDR3: TGTGCCAGCACCCTTATGAACACTGAAGCTTTCTTT. This codes for CASTLMNTEAFF.

This clone was picked up a small number of times. The chain uses TRBV5-1 and TRBJ2-3, with D perhaps TRBD2 (6 bases). Germline V lookup: CDR1 SGHRS, CDR2 YFSETQ. Trimming removed 2 bases from V and 5 bases from J, with 18 bases in between. CDR3 size: 16 residues. The chain's CDR3 is CASSFFSRGGEDTQYF. The CDR3 coding sequence is TGCGCCAGCAGCTTCTTTAGCCGTGGAGGGGAAGATACGCAGTATTTT.

The genes are TRBV27 and TRBJ1-1, with 7 bases aligning to TRBD1. With V trimmed by 6 bases and J by 1 base, 5 bases remained unmatched. The CDR3 consists of 14 residues. The germline V gene encodes CDR1 MNHEY and CDR2 SMNVEV (reference sequence). The CDR3: CASRRQGPNTEAFF. The CDR3 nucleotides read TGTGCCAGCAGACGACAGGGACCGAACACTGAAGCTTTCTTT.

This clone was counted a single time. This rearrangement joins TRBV9 to TRBJ1-2, with D maybe TRBD1 (5 bases). Germline values: CDR1 SGDLS, CDR2 YYNGEE. The CDR3 has 14 amino acids. Trimming removed 3 bases at V and 5 bases at J, with 14 bases between. The CDR3 sequence: CASSGAGAVYGYTF. The CDR3 DNA reads as TGTGCCAGCAGCGGCGCCGGGGCAGTTTATGGCTACACCTTC.

This chain connects TRBV7-9 to TRBJ1-1; maybe TRBD1 (6 bases). The CDR3 totals 18 residues. The germline V gene has CDR1 SEHNR and CDR2 FQNEAQ (reference sequence). V was pared by 4 bases and J by 0 bases, with 21 bases between. For the CDR3, the DNA is TGTGCCAGCAGCTACCTCACCCAGGGGAGCCAGATGAACACTGAAGCTTTCTTT. Translating gives CASSYLTQGSQMNTEAFF. The full variable domain, its missing parts supplied by reference TRBV7-9 and TRBJ1-1, is DTGVSQNPRHKITKRGQNVTFRCDPISEHNRLYWYRQTLGQGPEFLTYFQNEAQLEKSRLLSDRFSAERPKGSFSTLEIQRTEQGDSAMYLCASSYLTQGSQMNTEAFFGQGTRLTVV.

The rearrangement uses TRBV6-5 and TRBJ1-5; D gene ambiguous. This CDR3 is built from 15 residues. V shed 5 bases and J shed 0 bases, with 11 bases lying between them. The germline CDR1 and CDR2 sequences are MNHEY and SVGAGI. This chain's CDR3 is CASSLQADSNQPQHF. The CDR3 region has the DNA TGTGCCAGCAGTCTCCAGGCCGATAGCAATCAGCCCCAGCATTTT.

CDR3 DNA: TGTGCCAGCCTTGGTCGGGGGTTAACCTACAATGAGCAGTTCTTC. Amino acids: CASLGRGLTYNEQFF. The chain is built from TRBV6-4 and TRBJ2-1; D possibly corresponds to TRBD2 (6 bases). Per germline, CDR1 MRHNA and CDR2 SNTAGT. Trimming shortened V by 8 bases and J by 2 bases, and 16 bases separated the two germline ends. This CDR3 comprises 15 residues.

This rearrangement joins TRBV29-1 to TRBJ1-2, with 11 bases aligning to TRBD1. Unmatched junction bases numbered 11, after V lost 6 bases and J lost 8 bases. The germline V gene has CDR1 SQVTM and CDR2 ANQGSEA. This CDR3 comprises 14 residues. The CDR3 DNA reads as TGCAGCGTCGGACAGGGGGCGGATCAAGTGGGCTACACCTTC. This encodes CSVGQGADQVGYTF.

The CDR3 bases are TGTGCCAGCAGCCCCCACACAGCGGGAGCTCTGAACACCGGGGAGCTGTTTTTT. Translating it yields CASSPHTAGALNTGELFF. The gene calls are TRBV11-3 and TRBJ2-2, with 8 nucleotides matching TRBD2. In germline, CDR1 is SGHNT, CDR2 YENEEA. Germline trimming cut 5 bases from V and 1 base from J; bases unmatched to any gene: 12. The CDR3 has 18 residues.

This clone is termed medium-sized. The V gene is TRBV5-4, the J gene TRBJ2-1; TRBD2 agrees at 10 bases. The trim removed 0 bases at V and 5 bases at J, leaving 2 bases unmatched. The CDR3 totals 15 residues. Germline CDR1 SGHNT, CDR2 YYREEE (reference sequence). The CDR3 loop reads CASSLELAGHNEQFF. For the CDR3, the DNA is TGTGCCAGCAGCTTGGAACTAGCGGGGCACAATGAGCAGTTCTTC.

The J gene is TRBJ2-3, the V gene TRBV6-1, with D possibly TRBD2 on 5 matching bases. The CDR3 sequence is 15 residues long. With 8 bases removed from V and 4 bases from J, the gap between germline ends came to 19 bases. Germline V gene lookup returns CDR1 MNHNS and CDR2 SASEGT. CDR3 in DNA: TGTGCCAGCCTCCTGGCCGGTGGACTTGCAGATACGCAGTATTTT. As protein: CASLLAGGLADTQYF.

The chain is built from TRBV18 and TRBJ2-5; D not resolved. Germline loops: CDR1 KGHSH, CDR2 LQKENI. The V gene lost 3 bases and the J gene lost 3 bases, with 8 bases spanning the gap. This CDR3 region has 13 residues. The CDR3 loop is CASSPSQKETQYF. CDR3 DNA sequence: TGTGCCAGCTCACCTTCCCAGAAAGAGACCCAGTACTTC.